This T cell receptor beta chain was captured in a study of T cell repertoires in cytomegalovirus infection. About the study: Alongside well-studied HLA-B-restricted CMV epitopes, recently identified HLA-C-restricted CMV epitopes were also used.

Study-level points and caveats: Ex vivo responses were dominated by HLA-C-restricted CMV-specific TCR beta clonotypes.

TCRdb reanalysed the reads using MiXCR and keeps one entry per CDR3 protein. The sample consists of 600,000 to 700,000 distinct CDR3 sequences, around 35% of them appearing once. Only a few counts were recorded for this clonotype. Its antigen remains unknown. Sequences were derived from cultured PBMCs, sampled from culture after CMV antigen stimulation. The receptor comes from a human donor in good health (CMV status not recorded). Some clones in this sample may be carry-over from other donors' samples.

CDR3 amino acids: CASSLGAGTNEKLFF. Here the CDR3 DNA reads TGTGCCAGCAGCTTGGGGGCAGGGACCAATGAAAAACTGTTTTTT. The chain couples TRBV5-4 to TRBJ1-4, with a tentative D call TRBD1 (5 bases). Germline CDR1 reads SGHNT; CDR2 reads YYREEE (reference sequence). The CDR3 has 15 amino acids. Trimming shortened V by 0 bases and J by 5 bases, and 11 bases separated the two germline ends.